This TCR beta chain was sequenced in a study of cytomegalovirus exposure and HLA in healthy donors. Study context: As an earlier analysis found, about 179 million T cells yielded fewer than 130 million unique TCR beta sequences.

PCR involved 60 Vbeta and 13 Jbeta primers. Sequencing used immunoSEQ multiplex PCR; TCRdb keeps in-frame clones, though not all of them. Found here are around 180,000 clones, around 82% of them singletons; the top ten hold around 0.24%. Study conclusions and caveats: Sequencing probably produced one cluster of sequence variants that were highly shared. Among donors in an Asian-associated ancestry cluster, a later analysis reportedly found fewer N-insertions than the roughly 610-donor mean.

To note about this clone: Its antigen is not identified.

The germline CDR1 and CDR2 sequences are MDHEN and SYDVKM. Trimming at V came to 7 bases and at J to 2 bases, leaving 8 bases not matched to a gene. There are 15 residues in the CDR3. This TCR came from a boy between 5 and 17 years old in good health and CMV-seronegative. The chain links TRBV28 to TRBJ2-7, with 10 nucleotides matching TRBD2. The sequencing sample was made of PBMCs. The CDR3 here is CASTLGLAEPYEQYF. The CDR3 bases are TGTGCCAGCACTCTTGGACTAGCGGAGCCCTACGAGCAGTACTTC.